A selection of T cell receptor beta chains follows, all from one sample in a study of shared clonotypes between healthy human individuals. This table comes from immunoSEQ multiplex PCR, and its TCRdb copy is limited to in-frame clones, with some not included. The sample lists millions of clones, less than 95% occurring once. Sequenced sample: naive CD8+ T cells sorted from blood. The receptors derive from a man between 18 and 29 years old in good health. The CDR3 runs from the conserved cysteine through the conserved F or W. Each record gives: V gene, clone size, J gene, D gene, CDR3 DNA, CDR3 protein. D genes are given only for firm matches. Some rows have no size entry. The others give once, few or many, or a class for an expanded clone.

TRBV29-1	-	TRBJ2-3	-	TGCAGCGTTGAGGGGGGACAGCACAGCACAGATACGCAGTATTTT	CSVEGGQHSTDTQYF
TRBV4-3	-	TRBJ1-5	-	TGCGCCAGCAGCCAAGATATGCCAGGGTCAGAAGGGAGCAATCAGCCCCAGCATTTT	CASSQDMPGSEGSNQPQHF
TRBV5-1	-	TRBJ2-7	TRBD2	TGCGCCAGCAGCTTGGATTTACTAGCGGGAACCGAGCAGTACTTC	CASSLDLLAGTEQYF
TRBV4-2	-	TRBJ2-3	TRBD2	TGTGCCAGCAGCCAAGATCCTCCGGGCGGGACTAACACAGATACGCAGTATTTT	CASSQDPPGGTNTDTQYF
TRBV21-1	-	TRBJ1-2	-	TGTGCCAGCAGCAAAGTTTCAGGGAGGAACTATGGCTACACCTTC	CASSKVSGRNYGYTF
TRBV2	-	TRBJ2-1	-	TGTGCCAGCACGACCAGCGAATACAATGAGCAGTTCTTC	CASTTSEYNEQFF
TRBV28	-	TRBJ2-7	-	TGTGCCAGCAGTTTTTATCCCGGGGTAGAAGTCTCCTACGAGCAGTACTTC	CASSFYPGVEVSYEQYF
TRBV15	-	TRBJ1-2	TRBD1	TGTGCCACCAGCAGAACTCCGGGACAGGATAACTATGGCTACACCTTC	CATSRTPGQDNYGYTF
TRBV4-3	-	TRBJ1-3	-	TGCGCCAGCAGCTCTCGGCTAGCCTCTGGAAACACCATATATTTT	CASSSRLASGNTIYF
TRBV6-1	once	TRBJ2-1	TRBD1	TGTGCCAGCAGTGCTAGGACAGGGTACAATGAGCAGTTCTTC	CASSARTGYNEQFF
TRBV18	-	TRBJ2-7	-	TGTGCCAGCTCTCCCGACCCCCGGCCAAACGAGCAGTACTTC	CASSPDPRPNEQYF
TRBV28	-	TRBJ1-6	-	TGTGCCAGCAGTTTCGGCGTGGAGGCAGTCTATAATTCACCCCTCCACTTT	CASSFGVEAVYNSPLHF
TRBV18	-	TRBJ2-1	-	TGTGCCAGCTCACCAGACAGGCCCGAGCAGTTCTTC	CASSPDRPEQFF
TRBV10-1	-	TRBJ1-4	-	TGCGCCAGCAGTGAGTCGAGTATTGATAATGAAAAACTGTTTTTT	CASSESSIDNEKLFF
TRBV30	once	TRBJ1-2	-	TGTGCCTGGACCTGGACGGGACGGGGCTATGGCTACACCTTC	CAWTWTGRGYGYTF